Following are 16 T cell receptor beta chains from one sample sequenced in a study of a mutant IDH1 vaccine in newly diagnosed glioma. Method: immunoSEQ multiplex PCR; TCRdb's copy keeps in-frame clones and lacks some. The sample lists roughly 60,000 clones; about 80% were seen once. Time point denoted: week 11, during vaccination. Vaccine doses each comprised 300 ug of mutant IDH1 20-mer peptide, with topical imiquimod. These TCRs' antigens remain unknown. Specimen: PBMCs, collected from a glioma patient whose treatment included an IDH1 peptide vaccine. The receptors derive from a man under 40 with glioma.

This rearrangement joins TRBV5-1 to TRBJ1-2, with TRBD1 matching 9 bases. The length of the CDR3 is 18 residues. The junction had 24 bases not matched to a gene; V was cut back by 7 bases and J by 8 bases. Germline V gives CDR1 SGHRS, CDR2 YFSETQ. The CDR3 region has the DNA TGCGCCAGCGGCTCGAACTTAAACCGGGACAGGGTTACAGGGGGCTACACCTTC. Residues: CASGSNLNRDRVTGGYTF.

V gene TRBV28 combines with J gene TRBJ2-7, with D maybe TRBD2 (5 bases). Trimming removed 1 base at V and 2 bases at J, with 18 bases between. This CDR3 is 17 amino acids long. Germline CDR1 reads MDHEN; CDR2 reads SYDVKM. CDR3 sequence reads: CASSLFSWGVLTYEQYF. Written as DNA, the CDR3 is TGTGCCAGCAGTTTATTTTCCTGGGGAGTTCTGACCTACGAGCAGTACTTC.

This chain connects TRBV7-9 to TRBJ2-7, with D possibly TRBD2 on 6 matching bases. In germline, CDR1 is SEHNR, CDR2 FQNEAQ (reference sequence). V lost 5 bases to trimming and J lost 2 bases, with 7 bases between them. This CDR3 comprises 12 residues. CDR3 in DNA: TGTGCCAGCAGCCGGGGGACCTACGAGCAGTACTTC. It codes for CASSRGTYEQYF.

The CDR3 loop is CASSGQGKEQYF. The CDR3 DNA is TGTGCCAGCTCGGGACAGGGGAAGGAGCAGTACTTC. The chain carries TRBV27 and TRBJ2-7; TRBD1 matches at 10 bases. This CDR3 is built from 12 residues. Germline trimming cut 8 bases from V and 7 bases from J; bases unmatched to any gene: 5. Per the germline V gene, CDR1 is MNHEY and CDR2 is SMNVEV (reference sequence).

V usage is TRBV28 and J usage is TRBJ2-5, with D unresolved. CDR1 MDHEN and CDR2 SYDVKM come from the germline V gene. The CDR3 loop spans 11 amino acids. The germline V and J ends were trimmed by 6 bases and 7 bases, with 9 bases remaining between them. CDR3 protein: CASSPSRTQYF. For the CDR3, the DNA is TGTGCCAGCAGCCCATCTCGGACCCAGTACTTC.

The chain couples TRBV6-1 to TRBJ1-1; tentative D call: TRBD1 (6 bases). The CDR3 loop spans 15 amino acids. Germline CDR1 reads MNHNS; CDR2 reads SASEGT. V shed 6 bases and J shed 2 bases, with 16 bases lying between them. CDR3 nucleotides: TGTGCCAGCAGGGTGGAGGGGGGCACAAACACTGAAGCTTTCTTT. It codes for CASRVEGGTNTEAFF.

This clone has just a few counts. The chain links TRBV9 to TRBJ1-1, with no clear D. This CDR3 comprises 15 residues. Per the germline V gene, CDR1 is SGDLS and CDR2 is YYNGEE. V lost 0 bases and J lost 1, with 10 bases in between. CDR3 DNA: TGTGCCAGCAGCGTAGCCGGAGGACGGAACACTGAAGCTTTCTTT. It translates to CASSVAGGRNTEAFF.

J is TRBJ2-2 and V is TRBV19; 10 positions agree with TRBD2. The V gene's germline CDR1 is LNHDA and CDR2 SQIVND (reference sequence). This CDR3 region has 16 residues. V shed 5 bases, J shed 1 base, and the junction held 4 bases outside the gene matches. The CDR3 DNA sequence: TGTGCCAGTAGTCCTCGGACTAGCGGGAACACCGGGGAGCTGTTTTTT. It translates to CASSPRTSGNTGELFF.

The chain employs TRBV29-1 and TRBJ2-7; D remains unclear. CDR1 SQVTM and CDR2 ANQGSEA come from the germline V gene. CDR3 length: 12 residues. V was trimmed by 4 bases and J by 0 bases, leaving 7 bases between them. The CDR3 here is CSVGSNSYEQYF. The CDR3 DNA sequence: TGCAGCGTTGGATCGAACTCCTACGAGCAGTACTTC.

V and J are TRBV9 and TRBJ2-5, with D perhaps assigned TRBD1 or TRBD2 (7 bases each). Germline CDR1 SGDLS, CDR2 YYNGEE. This CDR3 has 18 residues. V lost 4 bases and J 5 bases, leaving 27 bases between the germline ends. The CDR3 DNA sequence: TGTGCCAGCAGCCTAAGCCCCCCCCCAGGGGGGGGACGGGAGACCCAGTACTTC. It yields the protein CASSLSPPPGGGRETQYF.

V usage is TRBV5-1 and J usage is TRBJ2-1; perhaps TRBD2 as D (6 bases). CDR3 length: 15 residues. Germline lookup yields CDR1 SGHRS and CDR2 YFSETQ. The ends were cut back, 5 bases at V and 6 bases at J, with 18 bases in the middle. The DNA for the CDR3 is TGCGCCAGCAGATCACTGGCGGGGACGGGCAATGAGCAGTTCTTC. It yields the protein CASRSLAGTGNEQFF.

V gene TRBV18 combines with J gene TRBJ2-6; D remains ambiguous. Per germline, CDR1 KGHSH and CDR2 LQKENI. The CDR3 is 16 residues long. The germline V and J ends were trimmed by 3 bases and 0 bases, with 9 bases remaining between them. As DNA, the CDR3 is TGTGCCAGCTCACCCTTCTACGCCTCTGGGGCCAACGTCCTGACTTTC. Translated, it gives CASSPFYASGANVLTF. The full variable domain, completed using reference TRBV18 and TRBJ2-6, is NAGVMQNPRHLVRRRGQEARLRCSPMKGHSHVYWYRQLPEEGLKFMVYLQKENIIDESGMPKERFSAEFPKEGPSILRIQQVVRGDSAAYFCASSPFYASGANVLTFGAGSRLTVL.

This clone was detected once. This sequence joins TRBV9 and TRBJ2-7; D is unclear. CDR1 is SGDLS and CDR2 is YYNGEE in the germline V gene. Trimming took 0 bases from V and 3 from J, leaving 10 bases between them. This CDR3 spans 14 amino acids. The CDR3 DNA follows: TGTGCCAGCAGCGTAGGGCAGGTCCTCTACGAGCAGTACTTC. This codes for CASSVGQVLYEQYF.

V gene TRBV11-2 combines with J gene TRBJ2-7, with unresolved D. The length of the CDR3 is 11 residues. The germline CDR1 and CDR2 sequences are SGHAT and FQNNGV. V lost 2 bases, J lost 7 bases, and 6 bases lay in between. CDR3 sequence: CASSLFTEQYF. The CDR3 bases are TGTGCCAGCAGCTTATTCACGGAGCAGTACTTC.

The rearrangement joins TRBV6-1 to TRBJ2-7; possible D gene TRBD2, 7 bases. The germline gives CDR1 MNHNS, CDR2 SASEGT. This CDR3 contains 15 residues. Trimming shortened V by 6 bases and J by 9 bases, and 24 bases separated the two germline ends. CDR3 nucleotide sequence: TGTGCCAGCAGGACTCGCGGGGGCTTTGGAGAGGGGCAGTACTTC. Amino acids: CASRTRGGFGEGQYF.

The chain employs TRBV18 and TRBJ1-1; D is ambiguous. Trimming removed 1 base at V and 9 bases at J, with 24 bases between. CDR1 and CDR2 (germline): KGHSH, LQKENI. This CDR3 is 17 amino acids long. CDR3 sequence (DNA): TGTGCCAGCTCACCACGGGGTCTTAGGATTAAGGGTTTTAAAGCTTTCTTT. Protein product: CASSPRGLRIKGFKAFF.